The rows below give T cell receptor beta chains drawn from one sample of a study of blood T cells in healthy people across ages. Each CDR3 protein is one row after TCRdb ran MiXCR on the 5' RACE reads. The table records some 1.1 million distinct CDR3 sequences, more than 30% of them present only once. What was sequenced was blood. The receptors here all came from a man aged 18 to 30 in good health. Both conserved end residues are part of each CDR3. A D gene is named only where the DNA matches it firmly. Size tells how often a clone was seen (once, few, many) or the class of an expanded clone, and some rows leave it out.

V,length,J,size,D,DNA,CDR3
TRBV20-1,12,TRBJ1-5,.,.,TGCAGTGCTAACAGGGGCAATCAGCCCCAGCATTTT,CSANRGNQPQHF
TRBV12-3/TRBV12-4,16,TRBJ2-3,.,TRBD2,TGTGCCAGCAGTTCCGGGGGGGGCCCTCGTACAGATGCGCAGTATTTT,CASSSGGGPRTDAQYF
TRBV20-1,16,TRBJ2-1,.,TRBD2,TGCAGTGCTAGAGATCGGGGGGGGTACTCCTACAATGAGCAGTTCTTC,CSARDRGGYSYNEQFF
TRBV21-1,17,TRBJ1-5,few,.,TGTGCCAGCAGACCCGGACCCGGAGTTGATAGCAATCAGCCCCAGCATTTT,CASRPGPGVDSNQPQHF
TRBV7-2,14,TRBJ1-2,few,TRBD1,TGTGCCAGCAGCCTGACAGGGGGCGTTTTTGGCTACACCTTC,CASSLTGGVFGYTF
TRBV4-1,14,TRBJ1-1,.,.,TGCGCCAGCAGCCCGACAGAGGGGGACACTGAAGCTTTCTTT,CASSPTEGDTEAFF
TRBV20-1,15,TRBJ2-3,few,TRBD2,TGCAGTGCTACCCATAAGCGGGGGGGCGGGGATACGCAGTATTTT,CSATHKRGGGDTQYF
TRBV4-3,14,TRBJ2-3,.,TRBD2,TGCGCCAGCAGCCTTACTAGCGGGCCAGATACGCAGTATTTT,CASSLTSGPDTQYF
TRBV12-3/TRBV12-4,16,TRBJ2-5,few,.,TGTGCCAGCAGTGCCCTCCGGGACATTCGAGAAGAGACCCAGTACTTC,CASSALRDIREETQYF
TRBV9,14,TRBJ2-1,.,.,TGTGCCAGCAGCGCATCTCACGGAGTTAATGAGCAGTTCTTC,CASSASHGVNEQFF
TRBV10-3,16,TRBJ1-5,few,.,TGTGCCATCAGTGAGTCGAATAAGGGGGGCAATCAGCCCCAGCATTTT,CAISESNKGGNQPQHF
TRBV20-1,14,TRBJ2-1,.,TRBD2,TGCAGTGCTAGGGGGACTAGCGGGTTTGGTGAGCAGTTCTTC,CSARGTSGFGEQFF
TRBV4-3,16,TRBJ2-2,.,.,TGCGTCAGCAGCCAAGATCTGGGGGACGGCACCGGGGAGCTGTTTTTT,CVSSQDLGDGTGELFF
TRBV27,15,TRBJ1-2,many,.,TGTGCCAGCAGTTTATCGGGGGGCAGGGACTATGGCTACACCTTC,CASSLSGGRDYGYTF
TRBV20-1,14,TRBJ1-6,.,.,TGCAGTGCTCAGACCGGACCGTCGGATTCACCCCTCCACTTT,CSAQTGPSDSPLHF
TRBV10-3,14,TRBJ1-1,.,.,TGTGCCATCAGTGTTCCGGGAGCAAACACTGAAGCTTTCTTT,CAISVPGANTEAFF
TRBV7-9,12,TRBJ1-5,.,.,TGTGCCAGCAGCTTAGCAGGGCGGCCCCAGCATTTT,CASSLAGRPQHF
TRBV4-1,16,TRBJ2-2,few,TRBD2,TGCGCCAGCAGCCAAGCCCGGACTAGACGTACCGGGGAGCTGTTTTTT,CASSQARTRRTGELFF
TRBV20-1,14,TRBJ2-7,few,.,TGCAGTGCTAGAGTAGGCGCAGGCGACTACGAGCAGTACTTC,CSARVGAGDYEQYF
TRBV5-4,14,TRBJ1-1,.,TRBD1,TGTGCCAGCAGCCAGGACAGGGAGGCCACTGAAGCTTTCTTT,CASSQDREATEAFF
TRBV10-2,13,TRBJ1-5,.,.,TGCGCCAGCAGTGAGTCCCTTCTTCAGCCCCAGCATTTT,CASSESLLQPQHF
TRBV20-1,14,TRBJ2-7,.,.,TGCAGTGCTAGAGACCCGGGGCCCGTTAATGAGCAGTACTTC,CSARDPGPVNEQYF
TRBV29-1,12,TRBJ2-7,few,.,TGCAGCGTTGAAGTAGACCCCTACGAGCAGTACTTC,CSVEVDPYEQYF
TRBV9,15,TRBJ2-2,.,TRBD2,TGTGCCAGCAGCGTAGTGGGACTAGCAACCGGGGAGCTGTTTTTT,CASSVVGLATGELFF
TRBV5-1,12,TRBJ2-3,.,.,TGCGCCAGCGGGGAGTTCACAGATACGCAGTATTTT,CASGEFTDTQYF
TRBV4-1,19,TRBJ1-5,.,TRBD1,TGCGCCAGCAGCCAAGATTCCCCCCTGACAGGGAATCGCAATCAGCCCCAGCATTTT,CASSQDSPLTGNRNQPQHF
TRBV14,14,TRBJ1-6,few,.,TGTGCCAGCAGCCAACAGGGGTTCGCTTCACCCCTCCACTTT,CASSQQGFASPLHF
TRBV6-6,17,TRBJ2-7,few,.,TGTGCCAGCAGTCCTTGGAGTGGGCGTCAAAGCTCCTACGAGCAGTACTTC,CASSPWSGRQSSYEQYF
TRBV5-1,16,TRBJ2-3,few,.,TGCGCCAGCAGCTTTTTTGGCCAGGGGCGCACAGATACGCAGTATTTT,CASSFFGQGRTDTQYF
TRBV20-1,13,TRBJ1-2,.,.,TGCAGTGCTAGATCGAATTCCTTGGATGGCTACACCTTC,CSARSNSLDGYTF
TRBV12-3/TRBV12-4,14,TRBJ2-3,once,.,TGTGCCAGCACCCGGGTGATTAGCACAGATACGCAGTATTTT,CASTRVISTDTQYF